This T cell receptor (beta chain) was obtained from a study of control samples from healthy donors and cancer patients (dated by TCRdb to the early 2020s). CDR3 length: 14 amino acids, cysteine to phenylalanine. CDR3 DNA is the only sequence kept; it has 42 bases, read in frame from the first base. The germline V gene encodes CDR1 SEHNR and CDR2 FQNEAQ (reference sequence). V is cut by 4 bases and J by 7 bases, and the space between the germline ends is 17 bases. To note about this clone: The specificity of this receptor is unknown. No qualities accompany the bases; no much larger clone lies one base away.

Libraries were made using the immunoSEQ multiplex PCR assay. TCRdb took over this immuneACCESS table, retaining in-frame rearrangements with V and J assigned. Such tables are incomplete; in checked studies, under half of the missing clones stem from an unresolved V gene, and the remainder is unexplained. Recorded for this sample are some 140,000 clones; roughly 94% of them occurred a single time. The ten largest clones take up about 5.6% of the sample. Material for sequencing was blood. This receptor was obtained from a man aged 40-55 years in good health. The chain uses TRBV7-9 and TRBJ2-7; 5 matching bases give a weak D call of TRBD1. The nucleotide sequence reads TGTGCCAGCAGCTCATATGGGCAGGGCTGGGAGCAGTACTTC. Translated, this is CASSSYGQGWEQYF.